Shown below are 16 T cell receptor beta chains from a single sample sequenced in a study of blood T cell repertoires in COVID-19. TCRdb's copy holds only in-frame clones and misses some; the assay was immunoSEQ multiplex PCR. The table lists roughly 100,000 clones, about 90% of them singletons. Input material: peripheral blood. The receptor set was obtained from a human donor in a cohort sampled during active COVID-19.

Here the CDR3 DNA reads TGTGCCAGCAGTCAGACTCTCCTCGGAGGCTACACCTTC. Residues: CASSQTLLGGYTF. The V gene is TRBV14, the J gene TRBJ1-2; D is undetermined. Trimming took off 6 bases at V and 8 bases at J, with 16 bases between the two ends. Germline assignment: CDR1 SGHDN and CDR2 FVKESK. CDR3 length: 13 residues.

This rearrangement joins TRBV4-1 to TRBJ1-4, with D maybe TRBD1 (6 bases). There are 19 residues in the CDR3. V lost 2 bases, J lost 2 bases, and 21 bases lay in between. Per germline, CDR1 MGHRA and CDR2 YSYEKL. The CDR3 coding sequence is TGCGCCAGCAGCCAAAAAGGACAGAGGTGGGGGTCGACTAATGAAAAACTGTTTTTT. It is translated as CASSQKGQRWGSTNEKLFF.

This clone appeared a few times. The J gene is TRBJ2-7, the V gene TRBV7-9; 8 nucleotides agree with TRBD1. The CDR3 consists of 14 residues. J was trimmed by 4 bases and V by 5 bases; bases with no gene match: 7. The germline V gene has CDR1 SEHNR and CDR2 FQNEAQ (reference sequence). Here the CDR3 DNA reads TGTGCCAGCAGCCTAGACAGGGGCTTTTACGAGCAGTACTTC. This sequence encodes CASSLDRGFYEQYF.

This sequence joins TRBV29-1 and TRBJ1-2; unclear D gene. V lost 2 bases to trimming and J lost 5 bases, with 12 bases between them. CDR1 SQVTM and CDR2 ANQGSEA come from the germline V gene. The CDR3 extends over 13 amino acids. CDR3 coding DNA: TGCAGCGTTGAAAGGTTAACGGGGTATGGCTACACCTTC. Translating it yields CSVERLTGYGYTF.

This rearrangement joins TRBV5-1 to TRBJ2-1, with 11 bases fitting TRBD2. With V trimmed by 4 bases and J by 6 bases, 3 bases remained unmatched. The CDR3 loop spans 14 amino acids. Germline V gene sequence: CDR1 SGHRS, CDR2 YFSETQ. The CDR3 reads CASSTGLAVNEQFF. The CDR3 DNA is TGCGCCAGCAGCACGGGACTAGCGGTCAATGAGCAGTTCTTC.

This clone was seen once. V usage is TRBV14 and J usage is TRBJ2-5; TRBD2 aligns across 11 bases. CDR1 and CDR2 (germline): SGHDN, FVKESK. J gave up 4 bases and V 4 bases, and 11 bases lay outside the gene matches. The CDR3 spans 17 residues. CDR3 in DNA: TGTGCCAGCAGCCTTCCCCTGACTAGCGGGGACAGAGAGACCCAGTACTTC. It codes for CASSLPLTSGDRETQYF.

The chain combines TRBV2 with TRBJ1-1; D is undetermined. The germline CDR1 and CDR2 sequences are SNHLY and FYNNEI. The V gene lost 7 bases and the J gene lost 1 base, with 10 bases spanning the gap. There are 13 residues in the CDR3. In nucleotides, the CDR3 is TGTGCCAGCACGTATGGGCAGAACACTGAAGCTTTCTTT. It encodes CASTYGQNTEAFF.

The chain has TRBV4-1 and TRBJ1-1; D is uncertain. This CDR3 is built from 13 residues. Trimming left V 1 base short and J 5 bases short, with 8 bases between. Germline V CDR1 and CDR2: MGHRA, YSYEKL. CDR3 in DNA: TGCGCCAGCAGCCAAGTCGAGGGAACTGAAGCTTTCTTT. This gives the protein CASSQVEGTEAFF.

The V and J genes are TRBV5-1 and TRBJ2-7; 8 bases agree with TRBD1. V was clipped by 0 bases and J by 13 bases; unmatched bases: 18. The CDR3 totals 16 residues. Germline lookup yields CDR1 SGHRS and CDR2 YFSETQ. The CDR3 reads CASSLESGTGTPSRYF. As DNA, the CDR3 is TGCGCCAGCAGCTTGGAGTCTGGGACAGGAACTCCTAGCCGATACTTC.

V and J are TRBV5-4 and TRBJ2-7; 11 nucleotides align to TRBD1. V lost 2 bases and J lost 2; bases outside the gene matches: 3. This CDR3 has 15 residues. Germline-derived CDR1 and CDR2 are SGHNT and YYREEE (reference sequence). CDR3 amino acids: CASSLGQGAPYEQYF. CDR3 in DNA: TGTGCCAGCAGCTTAGGACAGGGGGCGCCCTACGAGCAGTACTTC.

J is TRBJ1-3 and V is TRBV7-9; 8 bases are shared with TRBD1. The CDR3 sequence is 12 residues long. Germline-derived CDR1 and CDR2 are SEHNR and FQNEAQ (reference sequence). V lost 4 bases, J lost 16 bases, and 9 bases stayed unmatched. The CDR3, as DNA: TGTGCCAGCAGCTCCAGGGGACAGGCAGAGTATTTT. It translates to CASSSRGQAEYF. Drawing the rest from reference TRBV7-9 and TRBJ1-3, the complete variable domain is DTGVSQNPRHKITKRGQNVTFRCDPISEHNRLYWYRQTLGQGPEFLTYFQNEAQLEKSRLLSDRFSAERPKGSFSTLEIQRTEQGDSAMYLCASSSRGQAEYFGEGSWLTVV.

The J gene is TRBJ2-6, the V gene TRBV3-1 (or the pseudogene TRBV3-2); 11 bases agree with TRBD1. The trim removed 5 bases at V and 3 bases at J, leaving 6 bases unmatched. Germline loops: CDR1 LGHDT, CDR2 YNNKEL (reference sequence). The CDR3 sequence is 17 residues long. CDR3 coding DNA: TGTGCCAGCAGCTACGGACAGGGGGCGTTTGGGGCCAACGTCCTGACTTTC. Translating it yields CASSYGQGAFGANVLTF.

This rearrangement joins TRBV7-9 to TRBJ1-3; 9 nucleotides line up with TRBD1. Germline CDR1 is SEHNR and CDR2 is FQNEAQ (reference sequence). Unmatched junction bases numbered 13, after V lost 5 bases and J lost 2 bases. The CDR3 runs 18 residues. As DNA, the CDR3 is TGTGCCAGCAGCCCCTATAGGGGACAGGGAAGGACTGGAAACACCATATATTTT. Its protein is CASSPYRGQGRTGNTIYF. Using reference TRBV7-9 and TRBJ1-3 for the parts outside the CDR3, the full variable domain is DTGVSQNPRHKITKRGQNVTFRCDPISEHNRLYWYRQTLGQGPEFLTYFQNEAQLEKSRLLSDRFSAERPKGSFSTLEIQRTEQGDSAMYLCASSPYRGQGRTGNTIYFGEGSWLTVV.

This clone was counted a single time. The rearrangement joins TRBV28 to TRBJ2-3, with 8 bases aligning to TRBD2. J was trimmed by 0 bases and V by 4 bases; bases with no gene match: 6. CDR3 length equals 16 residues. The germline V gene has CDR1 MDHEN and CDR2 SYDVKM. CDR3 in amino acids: CASSWLAGPSTDTQYF. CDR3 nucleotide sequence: TGTGCCAGCAGTTGGCTAGCGGGTCCTAGCACAGATACGCAGTATTTT. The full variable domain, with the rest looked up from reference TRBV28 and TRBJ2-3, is DVKVTQSSRYLVKRTGEKVFLECVQDMDHENMFWYRQDPGLGLRLIYFSYDVKMKEKGDIPEGYSVSREKKERFSLILESASTNQTSMYLCASSWLAGPSTDTQYFGPGTRLTVL.

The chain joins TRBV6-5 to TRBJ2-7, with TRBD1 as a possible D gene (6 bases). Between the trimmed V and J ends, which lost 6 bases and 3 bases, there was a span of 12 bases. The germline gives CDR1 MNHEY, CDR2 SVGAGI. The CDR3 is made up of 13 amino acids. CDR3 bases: TGTGCCAGCAGGCCAGGGGTTTACTACGAGCAGTACTTC. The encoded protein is CASRPGVYYEQYF.

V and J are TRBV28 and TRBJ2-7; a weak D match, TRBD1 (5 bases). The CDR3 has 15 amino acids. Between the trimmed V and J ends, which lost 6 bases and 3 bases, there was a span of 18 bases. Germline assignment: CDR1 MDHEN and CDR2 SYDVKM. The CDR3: CASRTRDREYYEQYF. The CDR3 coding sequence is TGTGCCAGCAGGACCAGAGACAGAGAGTACTACGAGCAGTACTTC.